The subject of this entry is one TCR beta chain. These data come from a study of blood T cell repertoires in COVID-19. Study-wide background: Spain, Italy and the United States supplied samples that represented acute and convalescent COVID-19.

Assay used: immunoSEQ multiplex PCR; TCRdb lists only in-frame clones, some missing. The table has 200,000 to 250,000 clones, 88% seen once. In germline, CDR1 is SGDLS, CDR2 YYNGEE. The CDR3 loop spans 15 amino acids. After removal of 4 bases from V and 1 base from J, the junction contained 4 bases not matched to a gene. This clonotype originated in an older woman with acute or convalescent COVID-19. The rearrangement uses TRBV9 and TRBJ2-7; 11 bases are a match to TRBD2. Sequenced: peripheral blood. The CDR3 spells CASSRTSGRSYEQYF. CDR3 bases: TGTGCCAGCAGCCGGACTAGCGGGCGTTCCTACGAGCAGTACTTC.